This T cell receptor (beta chain) emerged from a study of metastatic and nonmetastatic thyroid tumors. Study context: Thyroid patients, malignant and benign, had repertoires compared across blood and tumor or nodule tissue.

Patients had received no treatment of any kind before thyroid surgery. The study's findings and limits: In both blood and tumor samples, TCR beta diversity was reported significantly higher for malignant than benign nodules.

Original analysis: Clinicopathological groups differed in CDR3, with these differences serving to build a distant-metastasis classifier for papillary thyroid cancer. Through MiXCR, TCRdb re-clonotyped the PCR reads. These V and J calls rely on TCRdb rather than the paper's analysis. The profile shows some 14,000 clones, about 34% of them singletons. On this clone itself: Its specificity is not known.

Looked up from germline, CDR1 is SGHNT and CDR2 is YYREEE (reference sequence). This CDR3 is built from 13 residues. V was cut by 1 base and J by 4 bases, with 8 bases left in between. The chain couples TRBV5-4 to TRBJ1-1; the D gene is possibly TRBD1 (5 bases). The sequencing input was tumor tissue. The sequence came from a male donor with papillary thyroid cancer or a benign thyroid nodule (not recorded which). Some clones in this sample may be carry-over from other donors' samples. The CDR3 nucleotides read TGTGCCAGCAGCTTGACGAGGGGCACTGAAGCTTTCTTT. Translating gives CASSLTRGTEAFF. Based on the CDR3 plus reference TRBV5-4 and TRBJ1-1, the full variable domain is ETGVTQSPTHLIKTRGQQVTLRCSSQSGHNTVSWYQQALGQGPQFIFQYYREEENGRGNFPPRFSGLQFPNYSSELNVNALELDDSALYLCASSLTRGTEAFFGQGTRLTVV.